This passage covers 28 T cell receptor beta chains from one sample sequenced in a study of early T cells in non-severe SARS-CoV-2 infection. TCRdb re-called the 5' RACE reads with MiXCR, one entry per CDR3 protein. Among about 72,000 distinct CDR3 sequences listed, 10% were seen once. Sequenced here: whole blood, sampled at baseline. The origin of the receptors is an adult who was a healthcare worker with PCR-confirmed SARS-CoV-2 infection or an uninfected control (not recorded which).

The sample holds many counts of this clonotype. The rearrangement links TRBV20-1 to TRBJ2-4; possible D gene TRBD2, 7 bases. Germline V gene data show CDR1 as DFQATT and CDR2 as SNEGSKA (reference sequence). Trimming left V 3 bases short and J 0 bases short, with 18 bases between. This CDR3 has 17 amino acids. The CDR3 spells CSASPPGGREAKNIQYF. CDR3 DNA sequence: TGCAGTGCTAGTCCCCCCGGGGGGCGAGAAGCCAAAAACATTCAGTACTTC.

This clonotype was counted a few times. This rearrangement joins TRBV30 to TRBJ1-6, with 9 nucleotides matching TRBD1. Per the germline V gene, CDR1 is GTSNPN and CDR2 is SVGIG (reference sequence). The CDR3 loop spans 15 amino acids. The V and J ends lost 1 base and 7 bases, in that order; junction bases with no gene match: 5. This CDR3 is CAWSAPGQGNSPLHF. Written as DNA, the CDR3 is TGTGCCTGGAGTGCGCCGGGACAGGGAAATTCACCCCTCCACTTT.

This clonotype was counted only a few times. The chain couples TRBV2 to TRBJ1-5; D is possibly TRBD1 (5 bases). The V gene's germline CDR1 is SNHLY and CDR2 FYNNEI. V shed 6 bases and J shed 0 bases, with 9 bases lying between them. The CDR3 has 14 residues. The CDR3 loop is CASRGPLSNQPQHF. CDR3 DNA sequence: TGTGCCAGCAGGGGGCCCCTTAGCAATCAGCCCCAGCATTTT.

This clonotype was seen ten or more times. The J gene is TRBJ2-3, the V gene TRBV5-1, with 11 bases identical to TRBD2. Germline V gives CDR1 SGHRS, CDR2 YFSETQ. This CDR3 spans 14 amino acids. V was clipped by 6 bases and J by 3 bases; unmatched bases: 3. The CDR3 protein is CASTRTSGTDTQYF. The CDR3 DNA reads as TGCGCCAGCACGCGGACTAGCGGGACAGATACGCAGTATTTT.

This chain uses TRBV20-1 with TRBJ2-2; D perhaps matches TRBD1 (5 bases). Deletions cut 6 bases from V and 2 bases from J, with 10 bases between. Germline V CDR1 and CDR2: DFQATT, SNEGSKA (reference sequence). The CDR3 is 13 residues long. The CDR3 is CSARQTNTGELFF. The CDR3 nucleotides are TGCAGTGCCAGACAGACTAACACCGGGGAGCTGTTTTTT.

This chain uses TRBV4-1 with TRBJ1-1, with 7 bases that match TRBD1. Trimming took 6 bases from V and 6 from J; bases not matched to a gene: 13. Germline lookup yields CDR1 MGHRA and CDR2 YSYEKL. The CDR3 totals 15 residues. In nucleotides, the CDR3 is TGCGCCAGCAGGGTTGAGAACAGGGGTGGTTCTGAAGCTTTCTTT. Protein sequence: CASRVENRGGSEAFF.

This clonotype was detected many times. The chain uses TRBV2 and TRBJ1-5; a possible D gene is TRBD1 (6 bases). This CDR3 spans 16 amino acids. The ends were cut back, 5 bases at V and 0 bases at J, with 14 bases in the middle. Germline V lookup: CDR1 SNHLY, CDR2 FYNNEI. This chain's CDR3 is CASSRDIGYSNQPQHF. DNA for the CDR3: TGTGCCAGCAGTCGGGACATCGGATATAGCAATCAGCCCCAGCATTTT.

This clonotype has at least ten counts. The chain recombines TRBV15 with TRBJ2-2, with 9 bases fitting TRBD2. The germline V gene has CDR1 LNHNV and CDR2 YYDKDF (reference sequence). V was pared by 2 bases and J by 3 bases, with 4 bases of the junction left unmatched. CDR3 size: 16 residues. The CDR3: CATSRFSGGDTGELFF. CDR3 coding DNA: TGTGCCACCAGCAGATTTAGCGGGGGAGACACCGGGGAGCTGTTTTTT.

This clonotype was counted ten times or more. V gene TRBV12-3 or TRBV12-4 combines with J gene TRBJ2-1; D perhaps matches TRBD2 (6 bases). Trimming took 1 base from V and 5 from J, leaving 9 bases between them. The CDR3 length is 14 residues. CDR3 residues: CASSLGTTHNEQFF. In DNA form, the CDR3 reads TGTGCCAGCAGTTTAGGGACTACCCACAATGAGCAGTTCTTC.

A few counts support this clonotype. This chain connects TRBV4-3 to TRBJ1-4, with D possibly matching TRBD1 (5 bases). The CDR3 is 15 amino acids. The germline CDR1 and CDR2 sequences are LGHNA and YSLEER. Deletions cut 0 bases from V and 10 bases from J, with 15 bases between. The CDR3 nucleotides are TGCGCCAGCAGCCAAGAAAGGGGCCCTGACGTAAAACTGTTTTTT. As protein: CASSQERGPDVKLFF.

This clonotype has more than one count but fewer than ten. The rearrangement uses TRBV5-1 and TRBJ2-1; TRBD2 matches at 7 bases. V lost 1 base and J lost 2; bases outside the gene matches: 3. The germline V gene has CDR1 SGHRS and CDR2 YFSETQ. The CDR3 spans 15 residues. CDR3 DNA: TGCGCCAGCAGCTTGATAGCGGGTACCTACAATGAGCAGTTCTTC. Translating it yields CASSLIAGTYNEQFF.

This clonotype was recorded at least ten times. V usage is TRBV5-1 and J usage is TRBJ2-2, with D perhaps assigned TRBD1 or TRBD2 (5 bases each). Trimming pared 4 bases from V and 5 bases from J, leaving 21 bases between. Looked up from germline, CDR1 is SGHRS and CDR2 is YFSETQ. This CDR3 contains 17 residues. The CDR3 spells CASSLLGVGEQTGELFF. CDR3 nucleotide sequence: TGCGCCAGCAGCCTCCTGGGTGTGGGGGAACAGACCGGGGAGCTGTTTTTT. The full variable domain, its missing parts supplied by reference TRBV5-1 and TRBJ2-2, is KAGVTQTPRYLIKTRGQQVTLSCSPISGHRSVSWYQQTPGQGLQFLFEYFSETQRNKGNFPGRFSGRQFSNSRSEMNVSTLELGDSALYLCASSLLGVGEQTGELFFGEGSRLTVL.

The chain has TRBV24-1 and TRBJ1-6; D may be TRBD1 (6 bases). The V gene's germline CDR1 is KGHDR and CDR2 SFDVKD. The V gene lost 0 bases and the J gene lost 8 bases, with 22 bases spanning the gap. This CDR3 region has 19 residues. The CDR3 DNA is TGTGCCACCAGTGATTTGGGGGTAGGGCGGACAGAAGATGATTCACCCCTCCACTTT. Residues: CATSDLGVGRTEDDSPLHF.

This clonotype appeared many times. The chain uses TRBV3-1 and TRBJ1-1; TRBD1 matches at 9 bases. This CDR3 has 17 residues. J lost 4 bases, V lost 2 bases, and 11 bases had no gene match. Germline-derived CDR1 and CDR2 are LGHDT and YNNKEL (reference sequence). The CDR3 DNA follows: TGTGCCAGCAGCCAACTAAGGACAGGGGATGGAGCCACTGAAGCTTTCTTT. As protein: CASSQLRTGDGATEAFF.

This clonotype appeared a few times. The chain couples TRBV20-1 to TRBJ1-2; D might be TRBD1 (5 bases). Germline V gives CDR1 DFQATT, CDR2 SNEGSKA (reference sequence). This CDR3 spans 13 amino acids. V was trimmed by 1 base and J by 1 base, leaving 7 bases between them. The CDR3 DNA reads TGCAGTGCTAGAGGCGACAGTAACTATGGCTACACCTTC. This sequence encodes CSARGDSNYGYTF.

In its sample, this clonotype was seen a few times. At one boundary the junction diverges from the germline segment, which might be a read error. The V call is TRBV3-1, the J call TRBJ2-3; D might be TRBD2 (6 bases). Germline V gene sequence: CDR1 LGHDT, CDR2 YNNKEL (reference sequence). The CDR3 consists of 16 residues. CDR3 DNA sequence: TGTGTCAGCAGCGAAGTAGGAGGGGCCGGGTCAGATACGCAGTATTTT. Its translation is CVSSEVGGAGSDTQYF.

This clonotype was counted ten times or more. The chain combines TRBV4-3 with TRBJ1-1, with D uncertain. The germline gives CDR1 LGHNA, CDR2 YSLEER. There are 14 residues in the CDR3. The ends were cut back, 4 bases at V and 4 bases at J, with 13 bases in the middle. The CDR3 coding sequence is TGCGCCAGCAGCCCTGCCACGTTTGGCACTGAAGCTTTCTTT. It is translated as CASSPATFGTEAFF.

The rearrangement joins TRBV6-5 to TRBJ2-4; no clear D gene. V was pared by 4 bases and J by 6 bases, with 13 bases between. Germline CDR1 MNHEY, CDR2 SVGAGI. This CDR3 contains 14 residues. The CDR3 nucleotides are TGTGCCAGCAGTTCGATTCATGGATTAAACATTCAGTACTTC. This sequence encodes CASSSIHGLNIQYF.

This chain connects TRBV11-2 to TRBJ1-1, with D unresolved. Deletions cut 6 bases from V and 11 bases from J, with 4 bases between. Germline-derived CDR1 and CDR2 are SGHAT and FQNNGV. The CDR3 extends over 8 amino acids. CDR3 sequence (DNA): TGTGCCAGCAGATCGGCTTTCTTT. Encoded protein: CASRSAFF.

This clonotype was seen at least ten times. The V call is TRBV20-1, the J call TRBJ2-3; TRBD2 matches 8 bases. The CDR3 is 15 residues long. Germline lookup yields CDR1 DFQATT and CDR2 SNEGSKA (reference sequence). The J segment lost 4 bases and the V segment lost 5 bases, leaving 11 bases of the junction unmatched. CDR3 residues: CSARGVAGIADTQYF. The CDR3 DNA follows: TGCAGTGCTCGCGGGGTAGCGGGGATCGCAGATACGCAGTATTTT.

This clonotype was recorded at least ten times. The chain carries TRBV6-1 and TRBJ2-3; possibly TRBD2 for D (6 bases). Germline CDR1 is MNHNS and CDR2 is SASEGT. Trimming took off 2 bases at V and 4 bases at J, with 16 bases between the two ends. The CDR3 covers 16 residues. The CDR3 DNA is TGTGCCAGCAGTGAATTCGGAGGGGAGCGGGCAGATACGCAGTATTTT. Translating gives CASSEFGGERADTQYF.

A few counts support this clonotype. V usage is TRBV24-1 and J usage is TRBJ2-1; TRBD2 matches 9 bases. Trimming cost V 6 bases and J 4 bases; bases outside gene matches: 3. From germline, CDR1 is KGHDR and CDR2 SFDVKD. The CDR3 consists of 14 residues. The CDR3 sequence: CATSSSGAYNEQFF. CDR3 nucleotide sequence: TGTGCCACCAGTTCTAGCGGGGCGTACAATGAGCAGTTCTTC.

This clonotype showed up just a few times. The CDR3 sequence is CASSLPGRNNEQFF. The CDR3 DNA follows: TGTGCCAGCAGTTTGCCAGGGCGCAACAATGAGCAGTTCTTC. V and J are TRBV12-3 or TRBV12-4 and TRBJ2-1; D possibly corresponds to TRBD1 (5 bases). The CDR3 loop spans 14 amino acids. V lost 3 bases and J 5 bases, leaving 11 bases between the germline ends.

This clonotype was found a few times. The chain carries TRBV20-1 and TRBJ2-3; perhaps TRBD2 as D (5 bases). CDR3 length: 15 residues. The germline V and J ends were trimmed by 6 bases and 2 bases, with 18 bases remaining between them. The V gene's germline CDR1 is DFQATT and CDR2 SNEGSKA (reference sequence). CDR3 loop: CSAPGEGDPTDTQYF. CDR3 coding DNA: TGCAGTGCCCCAGGAGAGGGCGACCCCACAGATACGCAGTATTTT.

The rearrangement uses TRBV3-1 and TRBJ1-1; D is ambiguous. The germline CDR1 and CDR2 sequences are LGHDT and YNNKEL (reference sequence). The CDR3 spans 14 residues. The V and J ends lost 0 bases and 5 bases respectively, with 10 bases between them. The CDR3 bases are TGTGCCAGCAGCCAAGAGGCAGTGCGGACTGAAGCTTTCTTT. Translated, it gives CASSQEAVRTEAFF.

There are many counts of this clonotype. V gene TRBV7-9 combines with J gene TRBJ2-1; weak D call: TRBD2 (6 bases). The CDR3 loop spans 15 amino acids. Germline V gives CDR1 SEHNR, CDR2 FQNEAQ (reference sequence). Trimming stripped 1 base from V and 0 bases from J, with 7 bases between. The CDR3, as DNA: TGTGCCAGCAGCTTAGGGGGGGTCTCCTACAATGAGCAGTTCTTC. This codes for CASSLGGVSYNEQFF.

This clonotype has a handful of counts. The chain joins TRBV7-9 to TRBJ2-2, with D perhaps given as TRBD1 or TRBD2 (5 bases each). V lost 4 bases and J 3 bases, leaving 6 bases between the germline ends. The germline V gene has CDR1 SEHNR and CDR2 FQNEAQ (reference sequence). The CDR3 extends over 13 amino acids. The DNA for the CDR3 is TGTGCCAGCAGCTGGGGGTACACCGGGGAGCTGTTTTTT. Translated, it gives CASSWGYTGELFF.

The rearrangement joins TRBV11-3 to TRBJ1-1, with D possibly being TRBD1 (6 bases). V was cut by 2 bases and J by 6 bases, with 10 bases left in between. Germline loops: CDR1 SGHNT, CDR2 YENEEA. This CDR3 is 13 amino acids long. The CDR3 is CASSLRGSSEAFF. In DNA, the CDR3 is TGTGCCAGCAGCTTAAGGGGGTCGTCTGAAGCTTTCTTT.